The 6 T cell receptor beta chains presented below share a single source sample, sequenced in a study of T cells in localized non-small cell lung cancer. The repertoire was sequenced with immunoSEQ multiplex PCR; TCRdb's copy has only in-frame clones and lacks some. The sample shows 15,000 to 20,000 clones, nearly 90% of them seen only once. Sequenced material: peripheral blood mononuclear cells, taken before any cancer treatment. The receptors stem from a woman aged 35-75 years with stage III lung adenocarcinoma.

This chain joins TRBV5-4 and TRBJ2-2; D is perhaps TRBD1 (7 bases). The CDR3 length is 15 residues. V lost 3 bases to trimming and J lost 7 bases, with 16 bases between them. The germline V gene encodes CDR1 SGHNT and CDR2 YYREEE (reference sequence). CDR3 sequence: CASSSPTGEVGELFF. CDR3 DNA: TGTGCCAGCAGCTCCCCAACAGGGGAGGTCGGGGAGCTGTTTTTT.

The J gene is TRBJ1-5, the V gene TRBV4-1; D unclear. Germline V gives CDR1 MGHRA, CDR2 YSYEKL. V shed 3 bases and J shed 1 base, with 7 bases lying between them. CDR3 length: 14 residues. CDR3 DNA: TGCGCCAGCAGCCAGGGGTACAGCAATCAGCCCCAGCATTTT. Translating it yields CASSQGYSNQPQHF.

This chain connects TRBV9 to TRBJ2-5; D call uncertain. Between the trimmed V and J ends, which lost 0 bases and 1 base, there was a span of 10 bases. The CDR3 length is 15 residues. Per germline, CDR1 SGDLS and CDR2 YYNGEE. The CDR3, as DNA: TGTGCCAGCAGCGTAGGTGGTCTAAGCCAAGAGACCCAGTACTTC. Amino acid sequence: CASSVGGLSQETQYF.

The chain has TRBV30 and TRBJ1-2, with a tentative D call TRBD1 (6 bases). The CDR3 is 13 residues long. V lost 2 bases, J lost 7 bases, and 14 bases lay in between. Germline CDR1 and CDR2: GTSNPN and SVGIG (reference sequence). Here the CDR3 DNA reads TGTGCCTGGAGTTATGACAGGCCGGGTGGCTACACCTTC. It specifies CAWSYDRPGGYTF.

The V and J genes are TRBV4-2 and TRBJ2-3, with TRBD2 matching 9 bases. This CDR3 has 16 amino acids. CDR1 LGHNA and CDR2 YNFKEQ come from the germline V gene. With V trimmed by 1 base and J by 5 bases, 7 bases remained unmatched. The CDR3 nucleotides are TGTGCCAGCAGCCAAGCAAGCGGGGGGTCCGTAGATACGCAGTATTTT. Amino acid sequence: CASSQASGGSVDTQYF.

The rearrangement links TRBV6-6 to TRBJ1-5; tentatively, D is TRBD1 (5 bases). CDR3 size: 13 residues. The V gene's germline CDR1 is MNHNY and CDR2 SVGAGI (reference sequence). The V end was cut by 11 bases, the J end by 6 bases, with 17 bases between. CDR3 region: CAGGQGRGQPQHF. CDR3 bases: TGTGCCGGGGGTCAGGGAAGAGGTCAGCCCCAGCATTTT.